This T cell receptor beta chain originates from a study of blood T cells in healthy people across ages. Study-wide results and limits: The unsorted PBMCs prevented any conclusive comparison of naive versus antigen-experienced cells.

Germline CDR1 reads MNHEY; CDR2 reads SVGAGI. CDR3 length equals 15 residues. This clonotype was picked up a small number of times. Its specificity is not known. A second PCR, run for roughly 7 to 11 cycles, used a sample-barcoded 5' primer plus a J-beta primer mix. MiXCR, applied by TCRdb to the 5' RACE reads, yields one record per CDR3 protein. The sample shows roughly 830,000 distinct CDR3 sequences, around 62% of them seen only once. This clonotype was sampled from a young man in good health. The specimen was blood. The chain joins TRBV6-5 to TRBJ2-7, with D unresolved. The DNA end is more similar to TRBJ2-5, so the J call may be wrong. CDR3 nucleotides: TGTGCCAGCAGTTACTCCTTCGGACCACGGGAGACCCAGTACTTC. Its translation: CASSYSFGPRETQYF.